This T cell receptor beta chain was retrieved from a study of Ad26.COV2.S vaccination and SARS-CoV-2 variants. On the study more broadly: In the study, Ad26.COV2.S was injected intramuscularly once, or twice 56 days apart. Regarding the study as a whole: Total T cell responses were possibly underestimated by TCR breadth and depth analyses. Spike-specific TCR breadth was greater after Ad26.COV2.S than placebo.

Treatment noted: 19 received Ad26.COV2.S at low or high dose, single or two shots; about 5 received placebo; per-sample allocation not given. Following the first vaccine or placebo injection, samples were taken on day 63. TCRdb's copy holds only in-frame clones and misses some; the assay was immunoSEQ multiplex PCR. The sample lists about 350,000 clones, about 88% occurring once. In regard to this clone: Its antigen remains unidentified.

This CDR3 comprises 16 residues. From germline, CDR1 is ENHRY and CDR2 SYGVKD. J was trimmed by 5 bases and V by 2 bases; bases with no gene match: 8. J is TRBJ2-5 and V is TRBV10-3; the match to TRBD1 covers 10 bases. Here the sequenced sample was peripheral blood, taken in a trial of Ad26.COV2.S vaccine versus placebo. This sequence was found in a person between 18 and 65 years old who received the Ad26.COV2.S COVID-19 vaccine or a placebo. CDR3 residues: CAISEPSDRGEETQYF. The DNA for the CDR3 is TGTGCCATCAGTGAGCCTTCGGACAGGGGGGAGGAGACCCAGTACTTC.